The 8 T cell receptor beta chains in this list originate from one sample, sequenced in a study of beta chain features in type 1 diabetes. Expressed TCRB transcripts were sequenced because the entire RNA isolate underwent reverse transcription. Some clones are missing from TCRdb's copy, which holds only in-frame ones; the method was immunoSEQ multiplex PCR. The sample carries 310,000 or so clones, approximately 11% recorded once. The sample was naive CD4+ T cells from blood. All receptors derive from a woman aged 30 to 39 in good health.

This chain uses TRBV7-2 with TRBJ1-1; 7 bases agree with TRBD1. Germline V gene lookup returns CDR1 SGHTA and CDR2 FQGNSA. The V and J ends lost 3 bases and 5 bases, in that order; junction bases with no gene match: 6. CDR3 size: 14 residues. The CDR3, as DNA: TGTGCCAGCAGCTTCCGACAGGGAGAAACTGAAGCTTTCTTT. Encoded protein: CASSFRQGETEAFF.

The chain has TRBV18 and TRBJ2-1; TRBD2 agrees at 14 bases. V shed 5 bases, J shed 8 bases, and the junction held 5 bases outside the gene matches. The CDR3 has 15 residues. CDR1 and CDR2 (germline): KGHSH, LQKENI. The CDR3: CASSTTSGRAYEQFF. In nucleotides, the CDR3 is TGTGCCAGCTCAACGACTAGCGGGAGGGCCTATGAGCAGTTCTTC.

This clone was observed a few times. The CDR3 DNA follows: TGTGCCAGCAGTGGCCCAGGGCCGTCTGGAGGCTACACCTTC. Amino acids: CASSGPGPSGGYTF. V is TRBV6-6 and J is TRBJ1-2, with D possibly matching TRBD1 (5 bases). Germline V gene data show CDR1 as MNHNY and CDR2 as SVGAGI (reference sequence). V gave up 5 bases and J gave up 8 bases, with 18 bases separating them. This CDR3 is 14 amino acids long.

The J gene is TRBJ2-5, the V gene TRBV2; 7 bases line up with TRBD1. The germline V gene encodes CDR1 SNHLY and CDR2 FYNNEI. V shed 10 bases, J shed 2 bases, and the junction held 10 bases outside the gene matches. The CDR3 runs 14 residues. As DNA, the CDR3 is TGTGCCAATCCGGGACAGTCCAATCAAGAGACCCAGTACTTC. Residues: CANPGQSNQETQYF.

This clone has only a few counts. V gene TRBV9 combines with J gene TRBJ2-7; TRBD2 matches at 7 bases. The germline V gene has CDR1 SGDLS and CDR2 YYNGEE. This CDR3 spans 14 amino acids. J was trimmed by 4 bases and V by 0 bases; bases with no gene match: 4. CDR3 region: CASSVAGREYEQYF. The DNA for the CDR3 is TGTGCCAGCAGCGTAGCTGGGCGGGAGTACGAGCAGTACTTC.

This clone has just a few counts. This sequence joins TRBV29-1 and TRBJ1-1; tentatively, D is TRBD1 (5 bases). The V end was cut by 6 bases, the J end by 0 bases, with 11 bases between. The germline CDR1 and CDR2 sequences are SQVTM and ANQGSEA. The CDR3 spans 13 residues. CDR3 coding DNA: TGCAGCGTATCAGGGCCCCTGAACACTGAAGCTTTCTTT. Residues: CSVSGPLNTEAFF.

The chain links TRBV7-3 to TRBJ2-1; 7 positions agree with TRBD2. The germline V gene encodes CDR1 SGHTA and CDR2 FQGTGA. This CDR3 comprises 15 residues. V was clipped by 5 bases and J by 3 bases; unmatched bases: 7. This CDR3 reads CASSPGSGNYNEQFF. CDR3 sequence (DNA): TGTGCCAGCAGCCCCGGGAGCGGGAACTACAATGAGCAGTTCTTC.

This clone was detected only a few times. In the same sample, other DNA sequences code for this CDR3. The CDR3 region has the DNA TGTGCCAGCAGCTTAGGACTAGCGGGAGGAAGGGAGACCCAGTACTTC. Protein product: CASSLGLAGGRETQYF. V is TRBV7-9 and J is TRBJ2-5; 13 bases match TRBD2. After removal of 1 base from V and 5 bases from J, the junction contained 4 bases not matched to a gene. The length of the CDR3 is 16 residues. Germline V CDR1 and CDR2: SEHNR, FQNEAQ (reference sequence).